This TCR beta chain was sequenced for a study of blood T cell repertoires in COVID-19. This table comes from immunoSEQ multiplex PCR, and its TCRdb copy is limited to in-frame clones, with some not included. The sample records over 150,000 clones, approximately 86% being singletons. The ends lost 7 bases at V and 2 bases at J; junction bases unmatched: 8. CDR1 SNHLY and CDR2 FYNNEI come from the germline V gene. This CDR3 region has 16 residues. The sequencing sample was made of peripheral blood. The origin of this receptor is a woman over 75 with active or convalescent COVID-19. The chain joins TRBV2 to TRBJ2-3, with 11 bases identical to TRBD1. CDR3 amino acids: CASIGTGGVDTDTQYF. The CDR3 nucleotides are TGTGCCAGCATCGGGACAGGGGGAGTAGACACAGATACGCAGTATTTT.